This T cell receptor (beta chain) is from a study of Tregs in tolerant kidney transplant recipients. Here immunoSEQ multiplex PCR was the method, and the copy in TCRdb shows in-frame clones only, minus some. The top ten clones hold over 0.5% of a sample with some 110,000 clones, about 90% of them seen once. This CDR3 is built from 14 residues. V was trimmed by 7 bases and J by 1 base, leaving 10 bases between them. Germline V lookup: CDR1 SGHTA, CDR2 FQGNSA. The specimen was CD4+ T cells from blood. The chain joins TRBV7-2 to TRBJ2-2; D not certain. The receptor comes from a human donor in good health. Here the CDR3 reads CASIRTVNTGELFF. The CDR3 DNA follows: TGTGCCAGCATAAGAACCGTGAACACCGGGGAGCTGTTTTTT.